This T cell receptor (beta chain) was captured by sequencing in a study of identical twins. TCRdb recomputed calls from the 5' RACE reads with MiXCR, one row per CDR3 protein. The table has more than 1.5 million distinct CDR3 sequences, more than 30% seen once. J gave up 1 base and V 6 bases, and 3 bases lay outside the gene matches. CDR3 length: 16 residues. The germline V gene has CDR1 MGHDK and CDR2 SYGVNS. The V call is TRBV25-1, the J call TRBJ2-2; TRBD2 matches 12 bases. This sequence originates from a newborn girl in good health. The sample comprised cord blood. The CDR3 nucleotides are TGTGCCAGCAGGCCGACTAGCGGGGGGAACACCGGGGAGCTGTTTTTT. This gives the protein CASRPTSGGNTGELFF. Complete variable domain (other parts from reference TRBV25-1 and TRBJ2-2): EADIYQTPRYLVIGTGKKITLECSQTMGHDKMYWYQQDPGMELHLIHYSYGVNSTEKGDLSSESTVSRIRTEHFPLTLESARPSHTSQYLCASRPTSGGNTGELFFGEGSRLTVL.